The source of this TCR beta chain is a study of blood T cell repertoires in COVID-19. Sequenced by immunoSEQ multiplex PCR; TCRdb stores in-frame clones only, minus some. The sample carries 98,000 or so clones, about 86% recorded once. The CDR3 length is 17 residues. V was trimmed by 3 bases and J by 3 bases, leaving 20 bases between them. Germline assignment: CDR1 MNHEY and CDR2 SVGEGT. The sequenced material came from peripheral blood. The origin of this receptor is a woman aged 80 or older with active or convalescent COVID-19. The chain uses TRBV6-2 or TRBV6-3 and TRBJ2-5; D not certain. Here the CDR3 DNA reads TGTGCCAGCAGTTATTACTACACGCCTGCCCCCAAAGAGACCCAGTACTTC. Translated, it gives CASSYYYTPAPKETQYF.